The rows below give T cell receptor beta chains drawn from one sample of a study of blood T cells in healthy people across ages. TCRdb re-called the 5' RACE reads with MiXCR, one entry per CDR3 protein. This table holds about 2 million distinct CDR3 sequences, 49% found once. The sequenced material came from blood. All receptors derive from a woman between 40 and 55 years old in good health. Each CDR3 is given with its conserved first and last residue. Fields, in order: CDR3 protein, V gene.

cdr3_aa: CATSDARQGHNEKLFF
v_call: TRBV24-1

cdr3_aa: CASSYGMNGDNEQFF
v_call: TRBV6-5

cdr3_aa: CASSEARDFSDTQYF
v_call: TRBV2

cdr3_aa: CSARDLGGGVDTQYF
v_call: TRBV20-1

cdr3_aa: CASSGLQGSNYGYTF
v_call: TRBV25-1

cdr3_aa: CASSQDATGWGGNEKLFF
v_call: TRBV4-3

cdr3_aa: CASSLERPGDEQFF
v_call: TRBV5-1

cdr3_aa: CATSGRWGSSTDTQYF
v_call: TRBV24-1

cdr3_aa: CSEDRGRLYGYTF
v_call: TRBV29-1

cdr3_aa: CASRTVPNYGYTF
v_call: TRBV7-9

cdr3_aa: CTSSLSSAYEQYF
v_call: TRBV27

cdr3_aa: CASSFPAVETQYF
v_call: TRBV7-9

cdr3_aa: CASSPRTGGTSYEQYF
v_call: TRBV27

cdr3_aa: CASRLGTVQYNEQFF
v_call: TRBV28

cdr3_aa: CASSSPGQGLGETQYF
v_call: TRBV5-1

cdr3_aa: CASSLRLAGGQGPQETQYF
v_call: TRBV11-2

cdr3_aa: CASSIGGPQETRYF
v_call: TRBV7-6

cdr3_aa: CASSRLGYEQYF
v_call: TRBV12-3/TRBV12-4

cdr3_aa: CASRTTGGDEQFF
v_call: TRBV27

cdr3_aa: CASSLYRSGSPLHF
v_call: TRBV7-2

cdr3_aa: CASSSWTGGPNQPQHF
v_call: TRBV2

cdr3_aa: CASSGDMNEKLFF
v_call: TRBV7-2

cdr3_aa: CASSQRLGDGYTF
v_call: TRBV4-2

cdr3_aa: CASSQDTGFNEKLFF
v_call: TRBV4-3

cdr3_aa: CASSFSLRGETQYF
v_call: TRBV11-2

cdr3_aa: CSVAHRQTVGQYF
v_call: TRBV29-1

cdr3_aa: CASSYVAMGEQYF
v_call: TRBV7-2

cdr3_aa: CASSPHGWNLHEQFF
v_call: TRBV9

cdr3_aa: CAISQDNEQYF
v_call: TRBV10-3

cdr3_aa: CGARDGAGGEKLFF
v_call: TRBV20-1

cdr3_aa: CASSGNYRGGEQYF
v_call: TRBV2

cdr3_aa: CASVVREFWGGYTF
v_call: TRBV2

cdr3_aa: CSVENNPYEQYF
v_call: TRBV29-1

cdr3_aa: CASTQGGGSNEQFF
v_call: TRBV6-5

cdr3_aa: CSAADSSGNTIYF
v_call: TRBV20-1

cdr3_aa: CASSQVSISVTANTGELFF
v_call: TRBV14

cdr3_aa: CASRREGSYNEQFF
v_call: TRBV27

cdr3_aa: CSAKGSPTDTQYF
v_call: TRBV20-1

cdr3_aa: CSVGSGYNEQFF
v_call: TRBV29-1

cdr3_aa: CASSPYYEDSPLHF
v_call: TRBV3-1

cdr3_aa: CSARDRGWGANVLTF
v_call: TRBV20-1

cdr3_aa: CATSDPGQGGYGYTF
v_call: TRBV24-1

cdr3_aa: CASSFRGAHNEQFF
v_call: TRBV7-9

cdr3_aa: CASSLTDMNTEVFF
v_call: TRBV7-3

cdr3_aa: CASTAPGRRETQYF
v_call: TRBV28

cdr3_aa: CASSYLRGSYEQYF
v_call: TRBV6-2/TRBV6-3

cdr3_aa: CASIPGQGIYGYTF
v_call: TRBV6-2/TRBV6-3

cdr3_aa: CASSLGGQGYLYGYTF
v_call: TRBV7-2

cdr3_aa: CASTTGFSPLHF
v_call: TRBV12-3/TRBV12-4

cdr3_aa: CASSSPLRRGQFF
v_call: TRBV7-2

cdr3_aa: CASRRSSGSYEQYF
v_call: TRBV6-5